One sample yielded the 26 T cell receptor beta chains listed below, sequenced in a study of cytomegalovirus exposure and HLA in healthy donors. PCR amplification relied on 60 Vbeta primers (plus 13 Jbeta primers). Sequenced by immunoSEQ multiplex PCR; TCRdb stores in-frame clones only, minus some. The sample consists of some 120,000 clones, 75% to 85% of them appearing once. Sequencing was carried out using PBMCs. These receptors all come from a man younger than 40 in good health and CMV-seronegative.

The CDR3 loop is CASSLFRGQGALNYGYTF. The CDR3 nucleotides read TGTGCCAGCAGCTTATTTAGAGGACAGGGGGCGCTGAACTATGGCTACACCTTC. The V call is TRBV7-2, the J call TRBJ1-2; 11 bases are a match to TRBD1. This CDR3 has 18 residues. Trimming removed 2 bases from V and 2 bases from J; junction bases left unmatched: 10. Germline loops: CDR1 SGHTA, CDR2 FQGNSA.

This clone was detected a few times. The J gene is TRBJ2-2, the V gene TRBV5-6, with 7 bases matching TRBD1. V lost 2 bases, J lost 3 bases, and 16 bases stayed unmatched. The CDR3 runs 19 residues. The germline V gene encodes CDR1 SGHDT and CDR2 YYEEEE. CDR3: CASSFPQRLRDRYTGELFF. DNA of the CDR3: TGTGCCAGCAGCTTCCCTCAGCGCCTCCGGGACAGATACACCGGGGAGCTGTTTTTT. The variable domain in full, completed from reference TRBV5-6 and TRBJ2-2, reads DAGVTQSPTHLIKTRGQQVTLRCSPKSGHDTVSWYQQALGQGPQFIFQYYEEEERQRGNFPDRFSGHQFPNYSSELNVNALLLGDSALYLCASSFPQRLRDRYTGELFFGEGSRLTVL.

V and J are TRBV11-2 and TRBJ2-7; no reliable D call. CDR1 and CDR2 from the germline V gene are SGHAT and FQNNGV. The CDR3 consists of 15 residues. V lost 2 bases and J lost 1, with 12 bases in between. CDR3 nucleotides: TGTGCCAGCAGCTTATACTCGCGTATATCCTACGAGCAGTACTTC. Encoded protein: CASSLYSRISYEQYF.

The chain employs TRBV14 and TRBJ2-3, with TRBD1 matching 10 bases. The germline CDR1 and CDR2 sequences are SGHDN and FVKESK. With V trimmed by 4 bases and J by 2 bases, 9 bases remained unmatched. This CDR3 contains 17 residues. The CDR3 is CASSPRPGQGFTDTQYF. The CDR3, as DNA: TGTGCCAGCAGCCCCCGTCCGGGACAGGGGTTCACAGATACGCAGTATTTT.

The chain is built from TRBV19 and TRBJ2-7; TRBD1 agrees at 9 bases. The CDR3 has 15 amino acids. V lost 5 bases to trimming and J lost 2 bases; unmatched junction nucleotides: 7. Germline CDR1 LNHDA, CDR2 SQIVND (reference sequence). The CDR3 loop reads CASSYGTGRTYEQYF. CDR3 sequence (DNA): TGTGCCAGTAGTTACGGGACAGGGCGTACCTACGAGCAGTACTTC. Complete variable domain (other parts from reference TRBV19 and TRBJ2-7): DGGITQSPKYLFRKEGQNVTLSCEQNLNHDAMYWYRQDPGQGLRLIYYSQIVNDFQKGDIAEGYSVSREKKESFPLTVTSAQKNPTAFYLCASSYGTGRTYEQYFGPGTRLTVT.

The chain is built from TRBV19 and TRBJ2-1, with D possibly being TRBD1 (6 bases). CDR3 size: 13 residues. Germline CDR1 is LNHDA and CDR2 is SQIVND (reference sequence). Deletions cut 6 bases from V and 2 bases from J, with 8 bases between. CDR3 in amino acids: CASRQGTYNEQFF. In DNA form, the CDR3 reads TGTGCCAGTAGGCAGGGGACCTACAATGAGCAGTTCTTC.

This clone was counted a single time. This rearrangement joins TRBV19 to TRBJ2-2, with TRBD1 identical over 7 bases. The junction had 6 bases not matched to a gene; V was cut back by 6 bases and J by 5 bases. CDR3 length equals 14 residues. Germline CDR1 is LNHDA and CDR2 is SQIVND (reference sequence). CDR3 nucleotide sequence: TGTGCCAGTAGGACAGGGTGGGATACCGGGGAGCTGTTTTTT. Its translation is CASRTGWDTGELFF.

As to this clone: Other DNA sequences in this sample translate to the same CDR3. V and J are TRBV5-1 and TRBJ2-3, with D tentatively TRBD1 (6 bases). This CDR3 is built from 13 residues. Deletions cut 2 bases from V and 3 bases from J, with 7 bases between. Germline CDR1 SGHRS, CDR2 YFSETQ. DNA of the CDR3: TGCGCCAGCAGCTTACAGGGAACAGATACGCAGTATTTT. It encodes CASSLQGTDTQYF. Combining the CDR3 with reference TRBV5-1 and TRBJ2-3 gives the whole variable domain KAGVTQTPRYLIKTRGQQVTLSCSPISGHRSVSWYQQTPGQGLQFLFEYFSETQRNKGNFPGRFSGRQFSNSRSEMNVSTLELGDSALYLCASSLQGTDTQYFGPGTRLTVL.

CDR3 region: CAWSVYPVDRRDRGYTF. The CDR3, as DNA: TGTGCCTGGAGTGTATATCCGGTCGACAGAAGAGACCGTGGCTACACCTTC. The rearrangement joins TRBV30 to TRBJ1-2; maybe TRBD1 (5 bases). This CDR3 is 17 amino acids long. V was trimmed by 0 bases and J by 7 bases, leaving 24 bases between them. The germline V gene encodes CDR1 GTSNPN and CDR2 SVGIG (reference sequence). The variable domain in full, completed from reference TRBV30 and TRBJ1-2, reads SQTIHQWPATLVQPVGSPLSLECTVEGTSNPNLYWYRQAAGRGLQLLFYSVGIGQISSEVPQNLSASRPQDRQFILSSKKLLLSDSGFYLCAWSVYPVDRRDRGYTFGSGTRLTVV.

This chain joins TRBV30 and TRBJ2-3; TRBD2 agrees at 10 bases. This CDR3 region has 14 residues. The V gene end was trimmed by 0 bases and the J gene end by 8 bases; junction bases not matched to a gene: 5. Germline V gives CDR1 GTSNPN, CDR2 SVGIG (reference sequence). DNA for the CDR3: TGTGCCTGGAGTGTGGGACTAGCGCTGGCTACGCAGTATTTT. This codes for CAWSVGLALATQYF.

This chain joins TRBV21-1 and TRBJ2-7; whether TRBD1, the table's D call, matches the DNA was not checked. TRBV21-1 is labeled a pseudogene. This CDR3 region has 16 residues. The CDR3 spells CASSPTRGRGLDEQYF. As DNA, the CDR3 is TGTGCCAGCAGCCCCACGCGGGGCAGGGGGCTCGACGAGCAGTACTTC.

The CDR3 DNA is TGTGCCAGCAGTTTATCAGGGTTCAAAGAGACCCAGTACTTC. Amino acids: CASSLSGFKETQYF. The V gene is TRBV28, the J gene TRBJ2-5; D is possibly TRBD1 (5 bases). CDR1 is MDHEN and CDR2 is SYDVKM in the germline V gene. The CDR3 sequence is 14 residues long. Trimming cost V 1 base and J 3 bases, with 9 bases left between them.

The CDR3 coding sequence is TGTGCCTGGGGCCGGGACAGACCCTACGAGCAGTACTTC. Translated, it gives CAWGRDRPYEQYF. The chain is built from TRBV30 and TRBJ2-7; 7 positions match TRBD1. With V trimmed by 5 bases and J by 2 bases, 6 bases remained unmatched. Germline V CDR1 and CDR2: GTSNPN, SVGIG (reference sequence). The CDR3 has 13 residues.

This clone has a single count. This chain links TRBV20-1 with TRBJ1-1; D call uncertain. Germline V CDR1 and CDR2: DFQATT, SNEGSKA (reference sequence). This CDR3 has 11 amino acids. V was pared by 4 bases and J by 5 bases, with 8 bases between. The CDR3 loop is CSAIRDTEAFF. The DNA for the CDR3 is TGCAGTGCTATTCGGGATACTGAAGCTTTCTTT.

The chain couples TRBV14 to TRBJ2-5; 12 nucleotides agree with TRBD1. With V trimmed by 4 bases and J by 6 bases, 3 bases remained unmatched. The CDR3 is 14 amino acids. The germline V gene has CDR1 SGHDN and CDR2 FVKESK. This chain's CDR3 is CASSRDRGPKTQYF. In nucleotides, the CDR3 is TGTGCCAGCAGCCGGGACAGGGGGCCAAAGACCCAGTACTTC.

This chain connects TRBV11-3 to TRBJ2-1; 7 bases line up with TRBD2. CDR1 is SGHNT, CDR2 YENEEA, per germline. V lost 1 base to trimming and J lost 9 bases; unmatched junction nucleotides: 9. CDR3 length equals 15 residues. CDR3 nucleotide sequence: TGTGCCAGCAGCTTAGCGGCGGGAGTTTTTAGTGAGCAGTTCTTC. This gives the protein CASSLAAGVFSEQFF.

This sequence joins TRBV7-8 and TRBJ1-1; D not certain. Germline assignment: CDR1 SGHVS and CDR2 FQNEAQ. V lost 3 bases and J 6 bases, leaving 8 bases between the germline ends. The CDR3 totals 12 residues. In DNA, the CDR3 is TGTGCCAGCAGCTTCGCGTTCGCTGAAGCTTTCTTT. Its protein is CASSFAFAEAFF.

The chain joins TRBV5-6 to TRBJ2-3; tentative D call: TRBD2 (6 bases). The CDR3 contains 16 residues. Trimming removed 0 bases at V and 2 bases at J, with 13 bases between. Looked up from germline, CDR1 is SGHDT and CDR2 is YYEEEE. CDR3 coding DNA: TGTGCCAGCAGCTTGGCGGCCGGGAGTGCCACAGATACGCAGTATTTT. Its translation is CASSLAAGSATDTQYF.

The V and J genes are TRBV15 and TRBJ2-2; the match to TRBD2 covers 7 bases. Germline V lookup: CDR1 LNHNV, CDR2 YYDKDF (reference sequence). The CDR3 totals 16 residues. Losses at the gene ends were 5 bases for V and 7 bases for J; bases not matched to a gene: 13. The CDR3 is CATSRGTTRLFGELFF. Here the CDR3 DNA reads TGTGCCACCAGCCGAGGGACTACCCGATTATTCGGGGAGCTGTTTTTT.

This chain joins TRBV28 and TRBJ1-5; 9 bases line up with TRBD1. Per the germline V gene, CDR1 is MDHEN and CDR2 is SYDVKM. V shed 4 bases and J 6 bases; nucleotides not matched to a gene: 16. The CDR3 covers 18 residues. The CDR3 spells CASSWPGLRQGVFQPQHF. The CDR3 DNA reads as TGTGCCAGCAGTTGGCCGGGACTTCGACAGGGGGTTTTTCAGCCCCAGCATTTT.

This clone has just a few counts. Written as DNA, the CDR3 is TGTGCCAGCAGCTCAGGGGTCGATGAGCAGTTCTTC. This translates into CASSSGVDEQFF. The rearrangement uses TRBV7-9 and TRBJ2-1, with D possibly TRBD1 on 6 matching bases. Germline-derived CDR1 and CDR2 are SEHNR and FQNEAQ (reference sequence). This CDR3 is 12 amino acids long. Trimming cost V 4 bases and J 8 bases, with 9 bases left between them.

The gene calls are TRBV27 and TRBJ2-5; a weak D match, TRBD2 (5 bases). V gave up 2 bases and J gave up 4 bases, with 8 bases separating them. The CDR3 is made up of 13 amino acids. Per the germline V gene, CDR1 is MNHEY and CDR2 is SMNVEV (reference sequence). The chain's CDR3 is CASSLNGGETQYF. In nucleotides, the CDR3 is TGTGCCAGCAGTTTAAACGGAGGAGAGACCCAGTACTTC.

The J gene is TRBJ2-1, the V gene TRBV29-1, with 9 bases matching TRBD2. The germline V gene has CDR1 SQVTM and CDR2 ANQGSEA. Unmatched junction bases numbered 5, after V lost 3 bases and J lost 2 bases. This CDR3 is 15 amino acids long. CDR3 loop: CSVEGGRGAYNEQFF. CDR3 sequence (DNA): TGCAGCGTTGAGGGCGGGAGGGGTGCCTACAATGAGCAGTTCTTC.

The chain couples TRBV30 to TRBJ1-5; 9 bases agree with TRBD1. The CDR3 has 16 residues. With V trimmed by 1 base and J by 0 bases, 4 bases remained unmatched. Germline V gene sequence: CDR1 GTSNPN, CDR2 SVGIG (reference sequence). The CDR3 DNA follows: TGTGCCTGGAGTGGGGGGACAGGGACTAGCAATCAGCCCCAGCATTTT. Its protein product is CAWSGGTGTSNQPQHF.

This clone appeared a few times. The identical CDR3 is also encoded by other nucleotide sequences in the sample. The chain uses TRBV7-2 and TRBJ2-7; perhaps TRBD2 as D (5 bases). The CDR3 totals 12 residues. Trimming shortened V by 2 bases and J by 3 bases, and 5 bases separated the two germline ends. Germline V CDR1 and CDR2: SGHTA, FQGNSA. This CDR3 is CASSLSGYEQYF. CDR3 bases: TGTGCCAGCAGCTTAAGCGGCTACGAGCAGTACTTC.

V gene TRBV5-1 combines with J gene TRBJ2-2; TRBD2 matches 7 bases. Germline V lookup: CDR1 SGHRS, CDR2 YFSETQ. This CDR3 comprises 15 residues. V lost 2 bases and J lost 6; bases outside the gene matches: 7. As DNA, the CDR3 is TGCGCCAGCAGCTTATTAGGGAGGGTCTCCGGGGAGCTGTTTTTT. It encodes CASSLLGRVSGELFF.